The 17 T cell receptor beta chains below come from one sample, sequenced in a study of blood T cell repertoires in COVID-19. Sequencing used immunoSEQ multiplex PCR; TCRdb keeps in-frame clones, though not all of them. The profile shows 180,000 or so clones, approximately 90% of them singletons. The sequencing input was peripheral blood. These receptors were taken from an elderly woman in a cohort sampled during active or convalescent COVID-19.

The chain links TRBV11-2 to TRBJ2-1; 7 bases match TRBD2. The CDR3 length is 16 residues. V lost 3 bases and J lost 6; bases outside the gene matches: 11. The germline CDR1 and CDR2 sequences are SGHAT and FQNNGV. CDR3 DNA sequence: TGTGCCAGCAGCTTCATGGGCGGGGGTCTGGTCAATGAGCAGTTCTTC. It is translated as CASSFMGGGLVNEQFF. The full variable domain, in which reference TRBV11-2 and TRBJ2-1 provide the parts outside the CDR3, is EAGVAQSPRYKIIEKRQSVAFWCNPISGHATLYWYQQILGQGPKLLIQFQNNGVVDDSQLPKDRFSAERLKGVDSTLKIQPAKLEDSAVYLCASSFMGGGLVNEQFFGPGTRLTVL.

V and J are TRBV28 and TRBJ1-1; D is ambiguous. Germline loops: CDR1 MDHEN, CDR2 SYDVKM. This CDR3 spans 17 amino acids. The germline V and J ends were trimmed by 10 bases and 2 bases, with 26 bases remaining between them. In DNA, the CDR3 is TGTGCCACCCATAATATGATCCCATGGGAGACTAACACTGAAGCTTTCTTT. It is translated as CATHNMIPWETNTEAFF.

The chain combines TRBV24-1 with TRBJ2-5; a possible D gene is TRBD1 (6 bases). This CDR3 comprises 16 residues. Germline CDR1 reads KGHDR; CDR2 reads SFDVKD. Trimming left V 3 bases short and J 2 bases short, with 15 bases between. The CDR3 region is CATSDTRTDFQETQYF. CDR3 sequence (DNA): TGTGCCACCAGTGATACTCGGACAGACTTTCAAGAGACCCAGTACTTC.

This clone occurred once. The genes are TRBV6-6 and TRBJ1-2, with 8 bases lining up with TRBD1. Germline V gene data show CDR1 as MNHNY and CDR2 as SVGAGI (reference sequence). With 5 bases clipped from V and 4 bases from J, the junction kept 15 bases outside the gene matches. This CDR3 is 17 amino acids long. This CDR3 reads CASSPAAGGDSSYGYTF. Here the CDR3 DNA reads TGTGCCAGCAGTCCCGCGGCAGGGGGCGACTCGTCCTATGGCTACACCTTC.

The chain is built from TRBV4-1 and TRBJ1-1; 7 positions agree with TRBD1. Germline values: CDR1 MGHRA, CDR2 YSYEKL. The junction had 14 bases not matched to a gene; V was cut back by 4 bases and J by 3 bases. The CDR3 covers 17 residues. The CDR3 spells CASSLTEGAPRDTEAFF. The CDR3 coding sequence is TGCGCCAGCAGCCTAACCGAGGGGGCTCCGAGGGACACTGAAGCTTTCTTT.

The rearrangement joins TRBV10-2 to TRBJ2-5; 12 bases fit TRBD2. The V segment lost 6 bases and the J segment 1 base; nucleotides outside the gene matches: 3. The CDR3 totals 15 residues. Looked up from germline, CDR1 is WSHSY and CDR2 is SAAADI. CDR3 sequence reads: CASRLAGGPQETQYF. In nucleotides, the CDR3 is TGCGCCAGCAGGCTAGCGGGAGGGCCCCAAGAGACCCAGTACTTC.

CDR3 DNA sequence: TGTGCCAGCAGAGACAGGGCGAACACCGGGGAGCTGTTTTTT. It codes for CASRDRANTGELFF. The V and J genes are TRBV2 and TRBJ2-2; TRBD1 matches at 7 bases. With V trimmed by 6 bases and J by 0 bases, 1 base remained unmatched. The CDR3 is 14 residues long. Germline-derived CDR1 and CDR2 are SNHLY and FYNNEI.

The CDR3 DNA reads as TGCAGTGCTAGTTTACAGGGAACGAACACCGGGGAGCTGTTTTTT. Its protein is CSASLQGTNTGELFF. V is TRBV20-1 and J is TRBJ2-2, with a weak D call TRBD1 (6 bases). The V gene's germline CDR1 is DFQATT and CDR2 SNEGSKA (reference sequence). V was pared by 3 bases and J by 0 bases, with 11 bases between. The CDR3 sequence is 15 residues long.

The chain uses TRBV5-4 and TRBJ1-3; D perhaps matches TRBD1 (6 bases). The V gene's germline CDR1 is SGHNT and CDR2 YYREEE (reference sequence). V was shortened by 2 bases and J by 7 bases, with 19 bases between the two germline ends. The CDR3 extends over 16 amino acids. The CDR3 sequence: CASSFEPWQGKNTIYF. The DNA for the CDR3 is TGTGCCAGCAGCTTCGAACCCTGGCAGGGGAAGAACACCATATATTTT. The full variable domain, with the rest looked up from reference TRBV5-4 and TRBJ1-3, is ETGVTQSPTHLIKTRGQQVTLRCSSQSGHNTVSWYQQALGQGPQFIFQYYREEENGRGNFPPRFSGLQFPNYSSELNVNALELDDSALYLCASSFEPWQGKNTIYFGEGSWLTVV.

The rearrangement joins TRBV7-2 to TRBJ2-3, with TRBD2 as a possible D gene (6 bases). Germline V gene data show CDR1 as SGHTA and CDR2 as FQGNSA. Trimming took 2 bases from V and 4 from J, leaving 10 bases between them. CDR3 size: 14 residues. Written as DNA, the CDR3 is TGTGCCAGCAGCTTAAGTACGGGAGCAGATACGCAGTATTTT. Protein product: CASSLSTGADTQYF.

This clone occurred a few times. This chain joins TRBV6-5 and TRBJ2-7; D remains ambiguous. The CDR3 is 12 amino acids. Germline values: CDR1 MNHEY, CDR2 SVGAGI. V gave up 7 bases and J gave up 4 bases, with 11 bases separating them. CDR3 sequence reads: CASNGYRYEQYV. CDR3 bases: TGTGCCAGCAACGGTTACAGATACGAGCAGTACGTC.

The J gene is TRBJ1-1, the V gene TRBV15; TRBD1 might be the D (6 bases). CDR3 size: 13 residues. V lost 3 bases and J lost 7, with 12 bases in between. Per the germline V gene, CDR1 is LNHNV and CDR2 is YYDKDF (reference sequence). CDR3: CATSRGTYGEAFF. CDR3 coding DNA: TGTGCCACCAGCAGGGGGACATACGGTGAAGCTTTCTTT.

This chain connects TRBV11-3 to TRBJ2-1; TRBD2 matches 12 bases. Germline CDR1 SGHNT, CDR2 YENEEA. The V segment lost 4 bases and the J segment 0 bases; nucleotides outside the gene matches: 10. This CDR3 spans 19 amino acids. The CDR3 sequence is CASSSITGTSGFSYNEQFF. The CDR3 region has the DNA TGTGCCAGCAGCTCGATTACCGGGACTAGCGGGTTCTCCTACAATGAGCAGTTCTTC.

The J gene is TRBJ1-2, the V gene TRBV11-2; D might be TRBD1 (5 bases). Germline V gives CDR1 SGHAT, CDR2 FQNNGV. The CDR3 has 15 amino acids. V lost 0 bases, J lost 5 bases, and 13 bases lay in between. The CDR3 nucleotides are TGTGCCAGCAGCTTAGAACGAGTTGGGGGGTATGGCTACACCTTC. Residues: CASSLERVGGYGYTF.

The genes are TRBV5-1 and TRBJ2-1, with TRBD2 matching 13 bases. The V gene end was trimmed by 4 bases and the J gene end by 2 bases; junction bases not matched to a gene: 9. This CDR3 is built from 18 residues. Germline CDR1 and CDR2: SGHRS and YFSETQ. CDR3 in DNA: TGCGCCAGCAGCGCAGGACTAGCGGGAGAGGACCCCTACAATGAGCAGTTCTTC. It yields the protein CASSAGLAGEDPYNEQFF.

The chain carries TRBV28 and TRBJ2-5, with 10 bases that match TRBD1. The V and J ends lost 6 bases and 5 bases, in that order; junction bases with no gene match: 3. The CDR3 has 13 amino acids. Germline V gene lookup returns CDR1 MDHEN and CDR2 SYDVKM. Written as DNA, the CDR3 is TGTGCCAGCAGGACAGGGGGCTGGGAGACCCAGTACTTC. This codes for CASRTGGWETQYF.

This sequence joins TRBV5-1 and TRBJ2-5; TRBD2 matches 15 bases. Germline lookup yields CDR1 SGHRS and CDR2 YFSETQ. CDR3 length: 14 residues. The J segment lost 5 bases and the V segment lost 4 bases, leaving 0 bases of the junction unmatched. The CDR3 region is CASSGLAGGETQYF. The DNA for the CDR3 is TGCGCCAGCAGCGGACTAGCGGGGGGGGAGACCCAGTACTTC.